The 9 T cell receptor beta chains reported below all come from one sample, sequenced in a study of T-cell reconstitution after alpha-beta-depleted transplantation in children (dated by TCRdb to about 2016). The protocol used for the library was PCR. The reads were generated on an Illumina HiSeq 2500. TCR libraries were prepared with molecular barcoding, using unique molecular identifiers to normalize TCRbeta repertoire quantification. Using fastp trimming at Q25 and MiXCR clonotype assembly, TCRdb reanalyzed the public sequencing data and kept in-frame beta chains. Merged by CDR3 protein, the rows form single entries marked with the most common genes and DNA. This sample has under 100,000 distinct CDR3 sequences in its table, and about a sixth of those were observed once. In total, the top ten clones hold around a fifth of the sample. Sample treatment or condition, as interpreted from the label and publication: allogeneic hematopoietic cell transplantation with graft depleted of TCRalphabeta T cells and CD19 B cells.

Sequencing used PBMCs, mostly from graft donor cells, obtained 180 days after TCRalphabeta/CD19-depleted stem cell transplant. The origin of the receptors is a male patient between 2 and 10 years old who had a stem cell transplant for acute lymphoblastic leukemia, so the T cells may come from the graft donor.

The sample holds a few counts of this clonotype. The chain is built from TRBV5-1 and TRBJ2-1; TRBD1 agrees at 7 bases. The CDR3 spans 15 residues. V lost 4 bases and J lost 0; bases outside the gene matches: 4. Looked up from germline, CDR1 is SGHRS and CDR2 is YFSETQ. The CDR3 region is CASSTGQYSYNEQFF. The DNA of the CDR3 is TGCGCCAGCAGCACGGGACAGTACTCCTACAATGAGCAGTTCTTC.

This clonotype was observed a handful of times. The V and J genes are TRBV4-1 and TRBJ1-2; 7 bases are shared with TRBD1. The CDR3 covers 14 residues. After removal of 0 bases from V and 4 bases from J, the junction contained 2 bases not matched to a gene. CDR1 is MGHRA and CDR2 is YSYEKL in the germline V gene. The CDR3 DNA sequence: TGCGCCAGCAGCCAAGACCGGGACAGCTATGGCTACACCTTC. Protein: CASSQDRDSYGYTF.

The table lists this clonotype with a few counts. This sequence joins TRBV6-6 and TRBJ2-1; D remains ambiguous. V lost 6 bases, J lost 6 bases, and 9 bases lay in between. This CDR3 has 12 amino acids. Germline CDR1 is MNHNY and CDR2 is SVGAGI (reference sequence). The CDR3 loop reads CASSSDLNEQFF. The CDR3 DNA follows: TGTGCCAGCAGCTCAGACCTCAATGAGCAGTTCTTC.

This chain uses TRBV12-3 or TRBV12-4 with TRBJ2-2; D not resolved. This CDR3 has 14 residues. Trimming took 6 bases from V and 0 from J, leaving 8 bases between them. CDR3 DNA sequence: TGTGCCAGCAGGCTGGGGACGAACACCGGGGAGCTGTTTTTT. Translating gives CASRLGTNTGELFF.

This clonotype was picked up many times. V usage is TRBV6-4 and J usage is TRBJ2-3; the D gene could be TRBD1 or TRBD2 (5 bases each). Germline lookup yields CDR1 MRHNA and CDR2 SNTAGT. Trimming removed 6 bases from V and 3 bases from J, with 10 bases in between. The CDR3 runs 13 residues. CDR3 in amino acids: CASRGPGTDTQYF. In DNA, the CDR3 is TGTGCCAGCAGGGGGCCGGGGACAGATACGCAGTATTTT.

The gene calls are TRBV3-1 and TRBJ2-7; 11 nucleotides match TRBD1. The CDR3 contains 15 residues. Germline CDR1 and CDR2: LGHDT and YNNKEL (reference sequence). V lost 8 bases to trimming and J lost 2 bases; unmatched junction nucleotides: 8. CDR3 sequence (DNA): TGTGCCAGCTGCCCTGGGACAGGGGGTCCCTACGAGCAGTACTTC. It encodes CASCPGTGGPYEQYF.

The table lists this clonotype with a few counts. The V call is TRBV4-2, the J call TRBJ2-5; TRBD2 matches at 9 bases. Trimming took 1 base from V and 2 from J; bases not matched to a gene: 5. The CDR3 runs to 16 residues. Germline-derived CDR1 and CDR2 are LGHNA and YNFKEQ. The CDR3 bases are TGTGCCAGCAGCCAAGGGGGCCTAGCGGGGCAAGAGACCCAGTACTTC. Translation gives CASSQGGLAGQETQYF.

This clonotype has at least ten counts. CDR3 residues: CASSLADRGMDEQFF. For the CDR3, the DNA is TGTGCCAGCAGTTTGGCCGACAGGGGGATGGATGAGCAGTTCTTC. V gene TRBV12-3 or TRBV12-4 combines with J gene TRBJ2-1; 9 nucleotides agree with TRBD1. Trimming cost V 3 bases and J 8 bases; bases outside gene matches: 8. The CDR3 length is 15 residues.

This clonotype was seen at least ten times. V usage is TRBV4-3 and J usage is TRBJ2-7; D may be TRBD2 (6 bases). Trimming removed 0 bases from V and 3 bases from J, with 12 bases in between. The CDR3 loop spans 15 amino acids. The germline gives CDR1 LGHNA, CDR2 YSLEER. CDR3 bases: TGCGCCAGCAGCCAAGAGGGCGGGACCGTCTACGAGCAGTACTTC. This codes for CASSQEGGTVYEQYF.